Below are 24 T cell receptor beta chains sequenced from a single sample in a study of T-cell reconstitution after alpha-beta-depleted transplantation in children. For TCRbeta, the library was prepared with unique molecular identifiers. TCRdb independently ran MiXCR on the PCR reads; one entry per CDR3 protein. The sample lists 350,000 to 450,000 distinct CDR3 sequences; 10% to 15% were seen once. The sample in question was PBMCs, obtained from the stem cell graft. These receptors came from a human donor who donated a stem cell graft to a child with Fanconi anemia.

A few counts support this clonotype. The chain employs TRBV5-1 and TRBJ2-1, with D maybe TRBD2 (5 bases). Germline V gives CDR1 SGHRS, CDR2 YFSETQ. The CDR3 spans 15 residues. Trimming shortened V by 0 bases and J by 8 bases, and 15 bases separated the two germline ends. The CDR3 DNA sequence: TGCGCCAGCAGCTTGGACGGGATAAGTATGGATGAGCAGTTCTTC. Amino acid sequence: CASSLDGISMDEQFF.

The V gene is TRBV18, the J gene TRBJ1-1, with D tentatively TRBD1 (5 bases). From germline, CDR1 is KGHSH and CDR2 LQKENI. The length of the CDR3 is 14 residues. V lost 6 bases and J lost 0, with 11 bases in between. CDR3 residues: CASSTRAVNTEAFF. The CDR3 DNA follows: TGTGCCAGCTCGACCAGGGCGGTGAACACTGAAGCTTTCTTT.

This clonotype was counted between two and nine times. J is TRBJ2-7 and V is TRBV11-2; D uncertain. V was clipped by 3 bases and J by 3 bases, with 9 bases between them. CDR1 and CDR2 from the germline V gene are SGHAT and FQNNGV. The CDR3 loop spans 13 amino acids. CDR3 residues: CASSFLHSYEQYV. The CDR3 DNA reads TGTGCCAGCAGCTTTCTCCATAGCTACGAGCAGTACGTC.

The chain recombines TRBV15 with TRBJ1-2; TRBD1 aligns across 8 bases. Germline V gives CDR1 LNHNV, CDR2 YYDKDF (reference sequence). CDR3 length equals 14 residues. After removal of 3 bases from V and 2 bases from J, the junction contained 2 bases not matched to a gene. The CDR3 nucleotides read TGTGCCACCAGCAGGGACAGGGCCAACTATGGCTACACCTTC. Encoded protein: CATSRDRANYGYTF.

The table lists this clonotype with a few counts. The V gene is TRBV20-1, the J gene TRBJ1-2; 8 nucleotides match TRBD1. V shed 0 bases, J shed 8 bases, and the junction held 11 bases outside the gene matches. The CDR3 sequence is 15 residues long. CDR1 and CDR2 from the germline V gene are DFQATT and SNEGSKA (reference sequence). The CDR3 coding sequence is TGCAGTGCTAGAGATTTAAGCGGACAGGGCCGAGGCTACACCTTC. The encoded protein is CSARDLSGQGRGYTF.

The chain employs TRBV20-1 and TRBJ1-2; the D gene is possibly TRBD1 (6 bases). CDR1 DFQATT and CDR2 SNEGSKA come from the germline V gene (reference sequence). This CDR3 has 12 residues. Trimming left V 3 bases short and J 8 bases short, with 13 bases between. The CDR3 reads CSASPQGIGYTF. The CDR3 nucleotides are TGCAGTGCTAGTCCGCAGGGGATAGGCTACACCTTC.

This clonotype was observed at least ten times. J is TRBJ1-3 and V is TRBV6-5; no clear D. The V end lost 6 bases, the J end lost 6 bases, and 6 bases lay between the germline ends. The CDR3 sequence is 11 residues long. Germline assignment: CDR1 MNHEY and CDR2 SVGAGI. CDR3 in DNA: TGTGCCAGCAGAGACCTAAACACCATATATTTT. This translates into CASRDLNTIYF.

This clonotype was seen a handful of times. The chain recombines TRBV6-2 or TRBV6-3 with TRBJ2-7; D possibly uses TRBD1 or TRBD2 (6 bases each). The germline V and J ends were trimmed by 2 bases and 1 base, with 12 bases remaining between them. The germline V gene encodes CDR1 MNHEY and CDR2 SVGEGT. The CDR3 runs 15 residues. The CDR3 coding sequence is TGTGCCAGCAGTTACGAATCGGGGGCATCCTACGAGCAGTACTTC. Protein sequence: CASSYESGASYEQYF.

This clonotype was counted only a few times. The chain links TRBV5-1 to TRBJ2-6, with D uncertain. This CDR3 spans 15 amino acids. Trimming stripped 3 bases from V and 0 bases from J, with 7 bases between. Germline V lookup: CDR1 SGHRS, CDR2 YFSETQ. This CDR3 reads CASSSPSSGANVLTF. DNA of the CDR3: TGCGCCAGCAGCTCCCCTAGCTCTGGGGCCAACGTCCTGACTTTC.

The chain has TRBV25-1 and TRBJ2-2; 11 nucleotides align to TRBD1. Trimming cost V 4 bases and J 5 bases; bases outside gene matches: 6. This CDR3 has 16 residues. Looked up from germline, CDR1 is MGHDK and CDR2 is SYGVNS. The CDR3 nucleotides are TGTGCCAGCAGTGGTACTGGGACAGGGGGTACCGGGGAGCTGTTTTTT. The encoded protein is CASSGTGTGGTGELFF.

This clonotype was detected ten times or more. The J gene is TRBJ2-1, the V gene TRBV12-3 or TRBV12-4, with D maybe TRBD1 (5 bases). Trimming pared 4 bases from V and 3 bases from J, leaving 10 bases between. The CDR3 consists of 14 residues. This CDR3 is CASSSPQGYNEQFF. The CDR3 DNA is TGTGCCAGCAGTTCCCCTCAGGGCTACAATGAGCAGTTCTTC.

The CDR3 is CASSQEDGRGVQYF. In nucleotides, the CDR3 is TGTGCCAGCAGCCAAGAGGACGGCCGAGGGGTGCAGTACTTC. V and J are TRBV3-1 and TRBJ2-7; tentatively, D is TRBD1 or TRBD2 (5 bases each). The CDR3 totals 14 residues. Looked up from germline, CDR1 is LGHDT and CDR2 is YNNKEL (reference sequence). Deletions cut 0 bases from V and 9 bases from J, with 15 bases between.

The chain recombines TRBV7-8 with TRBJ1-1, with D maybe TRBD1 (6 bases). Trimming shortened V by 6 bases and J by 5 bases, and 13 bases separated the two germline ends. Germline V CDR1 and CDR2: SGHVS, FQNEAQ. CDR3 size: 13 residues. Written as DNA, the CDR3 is TGTGCCAGCAGTAGGGGGGCTTTGACTGAAGCTTTCTTT. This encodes CASSRGALTEAFF. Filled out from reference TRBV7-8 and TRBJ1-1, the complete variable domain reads GAGVSQSPRYKVAKRGQDVALRCDPISGHVSLFWYQQALGQGPEFLTYFQNEAQLDKSGLPSDRFFAERPEGSVSTLKIQRTQQEDSAVYLCASSRGALTEAFFGQGTRLTVV.

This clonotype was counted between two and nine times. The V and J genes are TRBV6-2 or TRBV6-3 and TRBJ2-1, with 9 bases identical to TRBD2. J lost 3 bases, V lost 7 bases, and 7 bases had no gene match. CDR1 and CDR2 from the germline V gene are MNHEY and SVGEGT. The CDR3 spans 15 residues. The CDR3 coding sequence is TGTGCCAGCAACTTAGCGGGGGTGTACTACAATGAGCAGTTCTTC. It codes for CASNLAGVYYNEQFF.

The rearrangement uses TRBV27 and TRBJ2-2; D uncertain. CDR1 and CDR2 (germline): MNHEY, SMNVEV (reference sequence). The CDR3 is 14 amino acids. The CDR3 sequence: CVTLRDGYTGELFF. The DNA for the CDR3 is TGTGTCACCCTGAGAGATGGGTACACCGGGGAGCTGTTTTTT.

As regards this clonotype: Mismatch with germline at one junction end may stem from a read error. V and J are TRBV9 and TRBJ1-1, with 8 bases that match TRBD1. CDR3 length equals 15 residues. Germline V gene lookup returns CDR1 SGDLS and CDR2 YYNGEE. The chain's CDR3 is CARSVLTGADTEAFF. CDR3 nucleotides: TGTGCCCGCAGCGTCTTGACAGGGGCGGACACTGAAGCTTTCTTT.

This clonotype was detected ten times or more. CDR3: CASTRTTGANVLTF. As DNA, the CDR3 is TGTGCCAGCACCAGGACAACTGGGGCCAACGTCCTGACTTTC. The rearrangement links TRBV6-2 or TRBV6-3 to TRBJ2-6, with a tentative D call TRBD1 (5 bases). Germline V CDR1 and CDR2: MNHEY, SVGEGT. CDR3 size: 14 residues. V was shortened by 7 bases and J by 2 bases, with 9 bases between the two germline ends.

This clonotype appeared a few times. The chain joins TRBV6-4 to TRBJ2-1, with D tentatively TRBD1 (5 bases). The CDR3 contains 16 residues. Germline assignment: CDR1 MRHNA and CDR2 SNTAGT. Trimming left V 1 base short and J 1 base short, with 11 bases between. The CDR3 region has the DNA TGTGCCAGCAGTGACTGGGGCGGTACATCCTACAATGAGCAGTTCTTC. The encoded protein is CASSDWGGTSYNEQFF.

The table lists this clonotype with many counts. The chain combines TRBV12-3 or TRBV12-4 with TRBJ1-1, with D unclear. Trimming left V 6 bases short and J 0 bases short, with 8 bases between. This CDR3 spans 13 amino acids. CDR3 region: CASRGLMNTEAFF. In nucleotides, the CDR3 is TGTGCCAGCAGAGGACTTATGAACACTGAAGCTTTCTTT.

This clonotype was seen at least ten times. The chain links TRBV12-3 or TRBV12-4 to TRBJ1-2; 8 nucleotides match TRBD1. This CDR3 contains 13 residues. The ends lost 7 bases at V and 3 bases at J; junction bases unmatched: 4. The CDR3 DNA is TGTGCCAGCACCGAACAGGGGGACTATGGCTACACCTTC. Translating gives CASTEQGDYGYTF.

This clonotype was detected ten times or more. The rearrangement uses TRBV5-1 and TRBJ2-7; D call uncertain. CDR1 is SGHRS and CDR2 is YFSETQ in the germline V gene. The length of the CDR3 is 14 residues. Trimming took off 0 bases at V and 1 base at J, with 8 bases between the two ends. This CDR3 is CASSLEGSSYEQYF. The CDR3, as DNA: TGCGCCAGCAGCTTGGAAGGCAGTTCCTACGAGCAGTACTTC.

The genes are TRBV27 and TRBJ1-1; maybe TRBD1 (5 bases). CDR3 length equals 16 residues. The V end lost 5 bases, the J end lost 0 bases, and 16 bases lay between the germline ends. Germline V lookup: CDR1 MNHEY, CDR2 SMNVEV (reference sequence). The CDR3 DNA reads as TGTGCCAGCAGTGAGGTTGCAGGGAGGGTGAACACTGAAGCTTTCTTT. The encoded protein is CASSEVAGRVNTEAFF.

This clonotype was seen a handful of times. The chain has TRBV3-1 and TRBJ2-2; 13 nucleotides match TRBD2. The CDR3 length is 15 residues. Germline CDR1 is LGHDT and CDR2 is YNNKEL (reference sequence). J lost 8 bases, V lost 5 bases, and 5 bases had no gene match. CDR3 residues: CASSSTSGGAGELFF. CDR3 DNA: TGTGCCAGCAGCTCCACTAGCGGGGGGGCAGGGGAGCTGTTTTTT.

CDR3 sequence reads: CASSRLAGGDYTGELFF. The CDR3 DNA is TGTGCCAGCAGTCGACTAGCGGGGGGTGATTACACCGGGGAGCTGTTTTTT. This chain connects TRBV6-1 to TRBJ2-2, with 13 positions matching TRBD2. Germline lookup yields CDR1 MNHNS and CDR2 SASEGT. This CDR3 contains 17 residues. The ends lost 5 bases at V and 3 bases at J; junction bases unmatched: 6.